The 5 T cell receptor beta chains below come from one sample, sequenced in a study of T cell responses to AZD1222 COVID-19 vaccine. Profiling relied on immunoSEQ multiplex PCR, and the TCRdb table lists in-frame clones only, not all of them. The table lists about 66,000 clones, about nine tenths of them singletons. Specimen: peripheral blood, collected 28 days after the second dose of the MenACWY control vaccine. Every receptor here comes from an adult who received the MenACWY meningococcal vaccine as a control.

This clone has only one observation. This chain connects TRBV21-1 to TRBJ2-5; the table's D call TRBD1 went unverified against the DNA. TRBV21-1 is termed a pseudogene. CDR3 length: 14 residues. DNA of the CDR3: TGTGCCAGCAGCAATAAGGACAGGGTAGAGACCCAGTACTTC. It codes for CASSNKDRVETQYF.

The rearrangement joins TRBV5-6 to TRBJ2-3; 7 nucleotides align to TRBD2. Germline V gene data show CDR1 as SGHDT and CDR2 as YYEEEE. J was trimmed by 6 bases and V by 2 bases; bases with no gene match: 9. This CDR3 is 15 amino acids long. The chain's CDR3 is CASSFVGGGSDTQYF. Written as DNA, the CDR3 is TGTGCCAGCAGCTTCGTCGGAGGCGGGAGTGATACGCAGTATTTT.

The DNA of the CDR3 is TGTGCCATCAGTGAGTCGGTAGGGCGGGACTATGGCTACACCTTC. Translated, it gives CAISESVGRDYGYTF. V gene TRBV10-3 combines with J gene TRBJ1-2; D is ambiguous. The CDR3 contains 15 residues. From germline, CDR1 is ENHRY and CDR2 SYGVKD. The V gene lost 0 bases and the J gene lost 3 bases, with 11 bases spanning the gap.

V gene TRBV5-4 combines with J gene TRBJ1-3; 7 positions agree with TRBD1. In germline, CDR1 is SGHNT, CDR2 YYREEE (reference sequence). The CDR3 consists of 17 residues. The junction had 10 bases not matched to a gene; V was cut back by 0 bases and J by 4 bases. Here the CDR3 DNA reads TGTGCCAGCAGCTTGGCCGGAGGTACAGGGGTGGGAAACACCATATATTTT. It translates to CASSLAGGTGVGNTIYF.

The chain is built from TRBV6-2 or TRBV6-3 and TRBJ1-1; 7 nucleotides agree with TRBD1. V was pared by 5 bases and J by 0 bases, with 9 bases of the junction left unmatched. CDR1 and CDR2 (germline): MNHEY, SVGEGT. This CDR3 is built from 16 residues. The CDR3 loop reads CASSQGGNGMNTEAFF. DNA for the CDR3: TGTGCCAGCAGTCAGGGGGGGAACGGGATGAACACTGAAGCTTTCTTT.